This T cell receptor beta chain was sequenced for a study of identical twins. Findings and limits, study-wide: Zero-insertion analyses could be partly confounded by invariant MAIT and iNKT cells. Those out-of-frame alpha sequences shared by twins showed an excess of low generation probability.

Via MiXCR, TCRdb re-called the 5' RACE reads, giving one row per CDR3 protein. The sample has about 660,000 distinct CDR3 sequences, 8.6% seen once. Of note for this clonotype: The target antigen is unknown. The junction departs from the called germline gene at one end, perhaps through a read error.

There are 15 residues in the CDR3. The germline V gene encodes CDR1 SSHAT and CDR2 FNYEAQ (reference sequence). The sample was also linked to a second study, of yellow fever vaccine responses in identical twins. That source adds: Twins' T cell vaccine responses reportedly looked partly convergent, partly personalized.

This sequence joins TRBV7-7 and TRBJ2-2; possibly TRBD2 for D (6 bases). Sequencing was performed on PBMCs. The sequence was obtained from a woman aged 18-29 years in good health. The CDR3 sequence is CASSRSGVNTGELFF. The CDR3 DNA is TGTGCTAGCAGCCGTAGCGGAGTTAACACCGGGGAGCTGTTTTTT.